This T cell receptor beta chain was profiled in a study of cytomegalovirus exposure and HLA in healthy donors. V shed 2 bases, J shed 0 bases, and the junction held 0 bases outside the gene matches. Germline lookup yields CDR1 MDHEN and CDR2 SYDVKM. The CDR3 is 14 residues long. Researchers ran the PCR with 60 Vbeta and 13 Jbeta primers. The repertoire was sequenced with immunoSEQ multiplex PCR; TCRdb's copy has only in-frame clones and lacks some. Of roughly 160,000 clones listed, 80% to 90% were seen once; the top ten hold 7%. Sequencing used PBMCs. The chain joins TRBV28 to TRBJ1-2; 7 bases are a match to TRBD1. The receptor was derived from a woman in her 30s in good health and CMV-seropositive. The CDR3 nucleotides read TGTGCCAGCAGTTTAACAGGGGCTAACTATGGCTACACCTTC. It is translated as CASSLTGANYGYTF.